One and the same sample provided the 30 T cell receptor beta chains below, sequenced in a study of cytomegalovirus exposure and HLA in healthy donors. The PCR employed 60 Vbeta primers together with 13 Jbeta primers. Some clones are missing from TCRdb's copy, which holds only in-frame ones; the method was immunoSEQ multiplex PCR. The sample includes some 56,000 clones, about 80% of them seen just once. The sequenced sample was PBMCs. The receptors here all came from a woman between 35 and 50 years old in good health and CMV-seronegative.

Comments on this clone: The sample contains more than one DNA sequence encoding this CDR3. The chain recombines TRBV9 with TRBJ1-1, with 8 bases lining up with TRBD1. The CDR3 covers 13 residues. Germline loops: CDR1 SGDLS, CDR2 YYNGEE. J was trimmed by 8 bases and V by 2 bases; bases with no gene match: 5. Here the CDR3 DNA reads TGTGCCAGCAGCGTCGACAGGGGTGACGAAGCTTTCTTT. This gives the protein CASSVDRGDEAFF.

This sequence joins TRBV9 and TRBJ2-1; 11 bases agree with TRBD2. The V segment lost 4 bases and the J segment 5 bases; nucleotides outside the gene matches: 11. From germline, CDR1 is SGDLS and CDR2 YYNGEE. The CDR3 consists of 17 residues. The CDR3 is CASSPYFVTSGNNEQFF. The CDR3 bases are TGTGCCAGCAGCCCCTACTTTGTGACTAGCGGGAACAATGAGCAGTTCTTC. Full variable domain (missing parts from reference TRBV9 and TRBJ2-1): DSGVTQTPKHLITATGQRVTLRCSPRSGDLSVYWYQQSLDQGLQFLIQYYNGEERAKGNILERFSAQQFPDLHSELNLSSLELGDSALYFCASSPYFVTSGNNEQFFGPGTRLTVL.

The chain couples TRBV9 to TRBJ2-4; TRBD2 matches 8 bases. V shed 0 bases and J 4 bases; nucleotides not matched to a gene: 9. Per germline, CDR1 SGDLS and CDR2 YYNGEE. This CDR3 is built from 17 residues. CDR3 in DNA: TGTGCCAGCAGCGTAGGTCGACAGCGGGGGATAAAAAACATTCAGTACTTC. Protein product: CASSVGRQRGIKNIQYF.

This sequence joins TRBV6-5 and TRBJ2-1; 11 nucleotides line up with TRBD2. Germline CDR1 is MNHEY and CDR2 is SVGAGI. CDR3 length: 15 residues. Losses at the gene ends were 7 bases for V and 2 bases for J; bases not matched to a gene: 4. CDR3 in DNA: TGTGCCAGCAAGACTAGCGGGAACGCCTACAATGAGCAGTTCTTC. It encodes CASKTSGNAYNEQFF.

This clone has just a few counts. The chain has TRBV4-2 and TRBJ1-4; the match to TRBD1 covers 9 bases. This CDR3 contains 16 residues. V shed 0 bases and J 6 bases; nucleotides not matched to a gene: 5. In germline, CDR1 is LGHNA, CDR2 YNFKEQ. The CDR3 region has the DNA TGTGCCAGCAGCCAAGAAGGACAGGGGTCTTATGAAAAACTGTTTTTT. This translates into CASSQEGQGSYEKLFF.

The J gene is TRBJ1-6, the V gene TRBV4-2; TRBD1 matches at 7 bases. This CDR3 comprises 15 residues. V lost 1 base and J lost 7; bases outside the gene matches: 4. Looked up from germline, CDR1 is LGHNA and CDR2 is YNFKEQ. The CDR3 nucleotides read TGTGCCAGCAGCCAAGTAGGGACAGCCAATTCACCCCTCCACTTT. Translated: CASSQVGTANSPLHF.

This chain links TRBV5-1 with TRBJ2-7, with D maybe TRBD1 (7 bases). V dropped 5 bases and J dropped 1 base, with 13 bases sitting between them. In germline, CDR1 is SGHRS, CDR2 YFSETQ. The CDR3 is 14 amino acids. The CDR3 DNA reads TGCGCCAGCAGTTCCAGGGGGGCGTCCTACGAGCAGTACTTC. Amino acid sequence: CASSSRGASYEQYF.

This clone was detected only once. J is TRBJ2-5 and V is TRBV11-3; TRBD2 agrees at 8 bases. This CDR3 is built from 16 residues. Per germline, CDR1 SGHNT and CDR2 YENEEA. With 5 bases clipped from V and 5 bases from J, the junction kept 13 bases outside the gene matches. CDR3 sequence reads: CASSPSPGLGTETQYF. The DNA for the CDR3 is TGTGCCAGCAGCCCTTCTCCGGGACTAGGGACGGAGACCCAGTACTTC.

This clone has just a few counts. The genes are TRBV10-3 and TRBJ1-1; D not certain. V was clipped by 0 bases and J by 2 bases, with 7 bases between them. Germline CDR1 ENHRY, CDR2 SYGVKD. CDR3 size: 14 residues. The CDR3 sequence: CAISESTGNTEAFF. CDR3 in DNA: TGTGCCATCAGTGAGTCGACGGGAAACACTGAAGCTTTCTTT.

V gene TRBV28 combines with J gene TRBJ1-4; TRBD1 aligns across 7 bases. V was pared by 2 bases and J by 6 bases, with 6 bases of the junction left unmatched. The CDR3 contains 15 residues. Germline loops: CDR1 MDHEN, CDR2 SYDVKM. CDR3 loop: CASSLAGGLYEKLFF. CDR3 nucleotides: TGTGCCAGCAGTTTAGCAGGGGGATTGTATGAAAAACTGTTTTTT.

This rearrangement joins TRBV28 to TRBJ2-5, with 10 nucleotides matching TRBD2. The germline CDR1 and CDR2 sequences are MDHEN and SYDVKM. The CDR3 length is 19 residues. J lost 5 bases, V lost 6 bases, and 21 bases had no gene match. The chain's CDR3 is CASRTILAGEAVGRETQYF. The CDR3 coding sequence is TGTGCCAGCAGGACTATCCTAGCGGGGGAGGCCGTCGGTAGGGAGACCCAGTACTTC.

The V and J genes are TRBV28 and TRBJ2-1, with TRBD1 as a possible D gene (6 bases). The germline V and J ends were trimmed by 5 bases and 4 bases, with 12 bases remaining between them. Germline V CDR1 and CDR2: MDHEN, SYDVKM. The CDR3 has 14 amino acids. In DNA, the CDR3 is TGTGCCAGCAGTCTGCAGGGGACATACAATGAGCAGTTCTTC. It translates to CASSLQGTYNEQFF. Full variable domain (remainder filled in from reference TRBV28 and TRBJ2-1): DVKVTQSSRYLVKRTGEKVFLECVQDMDHENMFWYRQDPGLGLRLIYFSYDVKMKEKGDIPEGYSVSREKKERFSLILESASTNQTSMYLCASSLQGTYNEQFFGPGTRLTVL.

This clone was detected once. Written as DNA, the CDR3 is TGTGCCAGCAGCAAGGACAGGGGGTACGAGCAGTACTTC. It yields the protein CASSKDRGYEQYF. The chain employs TRBV27 and TRBJ2-7; TRBD1 matches at 10 bases. J was trimmed by 4 bases and V by 6 bases; bases with no gene match: 3. Germline CDR1 and CDR2: MNHEY and SMNVEV (reference sequence). The CDR3 loop spans 13 amino acids.

The chain uses TRBV7-6 and TRBJ2-5, with D maybe TRBD2 (6 bases). CDR3 size: 17 residues. CDR1 and CDR2 (germline): SGHVS, FNYEAQ. Trimming shortened V by 4 bases and J by 2 bases, and 20 bases separated the two germline ends. The chain's CDR3 is CASSSSRPGRWQETQYF. The CDR3 DNA sequence: TGTGCCAGCAGCTCAAGCCGGCCAGGGAGGTGGCAAGAGACCCAGTACTTC.

V is TRBV4-1 and J is TRBJ2-7; TRBD1 is a possible D gene (6 bases). This CDR3 is 15 amino acids long. V was clipped by 1 base and J by 2 bases, with 12 bases between them. Germline assignment: CDR1 MGHRA and CDR2 YSYEKL. In DNA, the CDR3 is TGCGCCAGCAGCCAAGGACAGGCTTCGACCTACGAGCAGTACTTC. Its protein product is CASSQGQASTYEQYF.

The chain uses TRBV19 and TRBJ2-3; 9 nucleotides match TRBD2. The CDR3 runs 16 residues. The trim removed 3 bases at V and 8 bases at J, leaving 12 bases unmatched. The V gene's germline CDR1 is LNHDA and CDR2 SQIVND (reference sequence). The CDR3 nucleotides are TGTGCCAGTAGTATGGAGGGTCTAGCGGGAATGAGTACGCAGTATTTT. Protein sequence: CASSMEGLAGMSTQYF.

The chain combines TRBV19 with TRBJ2-1; 9 nucleotides agree with TRBD2. Germline trimming cut 9 bases from V and 7 bases from J; bases unmatched to any gene: 7. Per the germline V gene, CDR1 is LNHDA and CDR2 is SQIVND (reference sequence). CDR3 length: 13 residues. Here the CDR3 reads CASSPLAGNEQFF. CDR3 nucleotides: TGTGCCAGCTCCCCCCTAGCGGGAAATGAGCAGTTCTTC.

The chain combines TRBV7-2 with TRBJ2-7; 7 bases map to TRBD1. The CDR3 is 14 amino acids. The V segment lost 7 bases and the J segment 2 bases; nucleotides outside the gene matches: 8. Germline CDR1 reads SGHTA; CDR2 reads FQGNSA. This chain's CDR3 is CASTLPGQAYEQYF. In nucleotides, the CDR3 is TGTGCCAGCACCCTTCCTGGACAGGCCTACGAGCAGTACTTC.

This chain links TRBV2 with TRBJ2-3; 7 nucleotides match TRBD2. This CDR3 region has 14 residues. The J segment lost 2 bases and the V segment lost 5 bases, leaving 4 bases of the junction unmatched. The germline gives CDR1 SNHLY, CDR2 FYNNEI. The CDR3 spells CASSLRGDTDTQYF. DNA for the CDR3: TGTGCCAGCAGTCTTCGGGGGGACACAGATACGCAGTATTTT.

J is TRBJ1-4 and V is TRBV7-2; 7 bases are a match to TRBD1. Looked up from germline, CDR1 is SGHTA and CDR2 is FQGNSA. The length of the CDR3 is 14 residues. The V segment lost 5 bases and the J segment 8 bases; nucleotides outside the gene matches: 8. The CDR3 DNA reads as TGTGCCAGCAGCCCCTCCCGGGACAGCGAAAAACTGTTTTTT. This gives the protein CASSPSRDSEKLFF.

This chain links TRBV28 with TRBJ2-7; perhaps TRBD1 as D (5 bases). The CDR3 is 13 amino acids. The ends were cut back, 2 bases at V and 2 bases at J, with 7 bases in the middle. The V gene's germline CDR1 is MDHEN and CDR2 SYDVKM. CDR3 nucleotide sequence: TGTGCCAGCAGTTTAGGCAGGGCCTACGAGCAGTACTTC. Protein: CASSLGRAYEQYF.

The chain joins TRBV27 to TRBJ1-4, with D possibly TRBD1 on 6 matching bases. The ends were cut back, 6 bases at V and 8 bases at J, with 16 bases in the middle. This CDR3 is built from 14 residues. The germline V gene has CDR1 MNHEY and CDR2 SMNVEV (reference sequence). The CDR3 DNA reads as TGTGCCAGCAGGCCACAGGGTAAGGTCGAAAAACTGTTTTTT. Translation gives CASRPQGKVEKLFF.

The chain uses TRBV28 and TRBJ2-5; 10 bases line up with TRBD1. The last part of the DNA fits TRBJ2-7 better; the J call may be wrong. Germline V gene lookup returns CDR1 MDHEN and CDR2 SYDVKM. The CDR3 runs to 17 residues. Written as DNA, the CDR3 is TGTGCCAGCAACTGGGGACAGGGGCTAAACCCTTCCTACGAGCAGTACTTC. Its protein product is CASNWGQGLNPSYEQYF.

Only a few counts were recorded for this clone. CDR3: CSGDGGDGGYTF. DNA for the CDR3: TGCAGCGGAGATGGGGGGGATGGTGGCTACACCTTC. The genes are TRBV29-1 and TRBJ1-2; a weak D match, TRBD1 (5 bases). Germline V lookup: CDR1 SQVTM, CDR2 ANQGSEA. This CDR3 has 12 residues. Deletions cut 7 bases from V and 7 bases from J, with 16 bases between. Filled out from reference TRBV29-1 and TRBJ1-2, the complete variable domain reads SAVISQKPSRDICQRGTSLTIQCQVDSQVTMMFWYRQQPGQSLTLIATANQGSEATYESGFVIDKFPISRPNLTFSTLTVSNMSPEDSSIYLCSGDGGDGGYTFGSGTRLTVV.

V is TRBV9 and J is TRBJ2-2, with D perhaps matching TRBD1 (6 bases). The ends were cut back, 0 bases at V and 1 base at J, with 22 bases in the middle. This CDR3 has 20 amino acids. Germline V gene sequence: CDR1 SGDLS, CDR2 YYNGEE. CDR3 sequence (DNA): TGTGCCAGCAGCGTAGCCCCCATAGCTGGCCCGGGACAGAACACCGGGGAGCTGTTTTTT. Its translation is CASSVAPIAGPGQNTGELFF.

The V gene is TRBV11-3, the J gene TRBJ2-7, with 8 bases that match TRBD2. V lost 5 bases to trimming and J lost 3 bases; unmatched junction nucleotides: 6. The CDR3 totals 14 residues. Germline V gives CDR1 SGHNT, CDR2 YENEEA. CDR3 amino acids: CASSDSGNLYEQYF. CDR3 DNA sequence: TGTGCCAGCAGCGATAGCGGGAACCTCTACGAGCAGTACTTC. Supplemented by reference TRBV11-3 and TRBJ2-7, the full variable domain reads EAGVVQSPRYKIIEKKQPVAFWCNPISGHNTLYWYLQNLGQGPELLIRYENEEAVDDSQLPKDRFSAERLKGVDSTLKIQPAELGDSAVYLCASSDSGNLYEQYFGPGTRLTVT.

J is TRBJ2-3 and V is TRBV19, with TRBD2 matching over 7 bases. The germline V gene has CDR1 LNHDA and CDR2 SQIVND (reference sequence). V was pared by 1 base and J by 3 bases, with 4 bases of the junction left unmatched. The CDR3 has 15 residues. The CDR3 here is CASSIGLASTDTQYF. Here the CDR3 DNA reads TGTGCCAGTAGTATAGGACTAGCCAGTACAGATACGCAGTATTTT. Drawing the rest from reference TRBV19 and TRBJ2-3, the complete variable domain is DGGITQSPKYLFRKEGQNVTLSCEQNLNHDAMYWYRQDPGQGLRLIYYSQIVNDFQKGDIAEGYSVSREKKESFPLTVTSAQKNPTAFYLCASSIGLASTDTQYFGPGTRLTVL.

This clone was picked up a small number of times. This rearrangement joins TRBV7-9 to TRBJ2-3; 7 bases are shared with TRBD2. This CDR3 comprises 16 residues. J gave up 4 bases and V 5 bases, and 12 bases lay outside the gene matches. The germline gives CDR1 SEHNR, CDR2 FQNEAQ (reference sequence). The chain's CDR3 is CASSPIGLDPADTQYF. The CDR3 coding sequence is TGTGCCAGCAGCCCCATTGGACTAGACCCCGCAGATACGCAGTATTTT.

This sequence joins TRBV15 and TRBJ2-3; the match to TRBD2 covers 11 bases. CDR3 size: 17 residues. After removal of 1 base from V and 2 bases from J, the junction contained 5 bases not matched to a gene. Germline V gives CDR1 LNHNV, CDR2 YYDKDF (reference sequence). CDR3 amino acids: CATSRGRTSGLTDTQYF. CDR3 nucleotide sequence: TGTGCCACCAGCAGAGGCCGGACTAGCGGGCTCACAGATACGCAGTATTTT.

The chain joins TRBV5-6 to TRBJ2-2; D not resolved. Trimming took 1 base from V and 2 from J, leaving 6 bases between them. This CDR3 has 14 amino acids. Germline assignment: CDR1 SGHDT and CDR2 YYEEEE. CDR3 in amino acids: CASSLTANTGELFF. DNA of the CDR3: TGTGCCAGCAGCTTGACAGCAAACACCGGGGAGCTGTTTTTT.